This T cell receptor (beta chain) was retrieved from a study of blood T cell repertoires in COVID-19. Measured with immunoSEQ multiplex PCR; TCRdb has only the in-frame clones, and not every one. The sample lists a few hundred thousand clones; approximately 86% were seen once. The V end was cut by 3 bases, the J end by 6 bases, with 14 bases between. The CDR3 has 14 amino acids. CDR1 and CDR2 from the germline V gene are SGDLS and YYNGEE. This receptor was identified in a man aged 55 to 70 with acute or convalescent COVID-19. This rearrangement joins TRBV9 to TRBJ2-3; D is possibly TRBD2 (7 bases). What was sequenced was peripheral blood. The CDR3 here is CASSATGGPDTQYF. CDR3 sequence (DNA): TGTGCCAGCAGCGCCACGGGGGGCCCGGATACGCAGTATTTT.